Listed below are T cell receptor beta chains from one sample, sequenced in a study of shared clonotypes between healthy human individuals. Repertoires were generated with immunoSEQ multiplex PCR, while TCRdb's copy carries only in-frame clones and drops some. The sample contains under 600,000 clones, roughly 98% of which appear only once. The specimen sequenced was naive CD8+ T cells sorted from blood. These receptors originate from a man between 25 and 39 years old in good health. Each CDR3 is given without its conserved first and last residue.

V	J	CDR3
TRBV5-4	TRBJ2-2	ASSHTGELF
TRBV10-3	TRBJ2-7	AISSSSGSEGSYEQY
TRBV7-9	TRBJ2-7	ASSRSGTGFYEQY
TRBV11-2	TRBJ2-7	ASSWGTSGEYEQY
TRBV27	TRBJ1-2	ASSPGLDLYGYT
TRBV10-1	TRBJ2-7	ASSESVSYEQY
TRBV7-9	TRBJ2-5	ASSLGLAEEGGTQY
TRBV5-1	TRBJ2-3	ASSLGDAYTDTQY
TRBV7-8	TRBJ2-5	ASSLRDRLGKETQY
TRBV29-1	TRBJ2-2	SVGLSGSGTGELF
TRBV7-9	TRBJ2-3	ASLRQGGQTQDTQY
TRBV4-1	TRBJ2-5	ASSQGFETQY
TRBV5-5	TRBJ1-1	ASSLSPNTEAF
TRBV13	TRBJ2-1	ASSSATSEFNEQF
TRBV28	TRBJ1-2	ASRGKQGASVSNYGYT
TRBV27	TRBJ1-2	ASSSGVGYGYT
TRBV13	TRBJ1-2	ASSPGPLYGYT
TRBV18	TRBJ2-6	ASSPPRFGPGQGLSGANVLT
TRBV5-1	TRBJ1-1	ASSLTHSNTEAF
TRBV29-1	TRBJ1-3	SVEDSEERIY
TRBV27	TRBJ2-1	ASSPYLNSNNEQF
TRBV27	TRBJ2-1	ASVAGTSGSNEQF
TRBV7-9	TRBJ1-4	ASSLTGLNEKLF
TRBV28	TRBJ2-1	ASSFGQNNEQF
TRBV7-9	TRBJ2-7	ASSLAAWTGMYEQY
TRBV19	TRBJ2-1	ASRDTRPGYNEQF
TRBV7-9	TRBJ2-1	ASSSGGGWDEQF
TRBV7-9	TRBJ2-1	ASSESGRRVYEQF
TRBV28	TRBJ2-3	ASRMGQGPPDTQY
TRBV7-9	TRBJ2-1	ASSQTFEVNEQF
TRBV27	TRBJ2-7	ASSGLAGSYEQY
TRBV10-3	TRBJ2-7	AISERDRSPYEQY
TRBV7-2	TRBJ1-1	ASSVIKGKGHMNTEAF
TRBV28	TRBJ2-3	ASSVGGTGSDTQY
TRBV15	TRBJ2-7	ATSSDRGYEQY
TRBV7-8	TRBJ2-1	ASSLVGTLYNEQF
TRBV27	TRBJ2-1	ASRQGRNNEQF
TRBV29-1	TRBJ1-2	SARGRYGYT
TRBV7-9	TRBJ2-5	ASSARRSQETQY
TRBV28	TRBJ2-3	ASSRPGLDTDTQY
TRBV6-1	TRBJ1-1	ASRPGQALTEAF
TRBV5-5	TRBJ2-2	AAEQENTGELF
TRBV7-8	TRBJ2-5	ASSLVFSSVQSYQETQY
TRBV25-1	TRBJ2-1	ASSQNRDAYNEQF
TRBV11-2	TRBJ1-1	ASSFKRVEGMAF
TRBV7-5	TRBJ2-3	VRSFLADRLNTDTQY
TRBV19	TRBJ2-1	ASSRTAYNEQF
TRBV6-6	TRBJ2-1	ASSYSTSGREQF
TRBV30	TRBJ2-7	AWRPGLGANYEQY
TRBV29-1	TRBJ2-1	SAVGLEGFGEQF
TRBV30	TRBJ2-1	AWSDLSSYNEQF